This section outlines one TCR beta chain sequence together with its context. This clonotype was picked up many times. Its antigen is currently not known. No qualities accompany the bases; no much larger clone lies one base away. From the cysteine up to the phenylalanine, the CDR3 has a length of 13 residues. Only CDR3 DNA remains: 39 bases, in frame from the first base. Looking up the germline V gene yields CDR1 SNHLY and CDR2 FYNNEI. The trim is 5 bases for V and 4 bases for J, with a gap of 12 bases between the germline ends. Library creation used 5' RACE. Sequencing relied on a NextSeq 500. To allow correction of PCR and sequencing errors, the TCR library protocol tagged every TCR cDNA molecule with a unique molecular identifier. In the source study's methods: Decombinator tools were used for TCR identification, UMI-based error correction and CDR3 extraction. Expanded TCRs were defined as those above a frequency of 2 per 1,000, corresponding to the top 1% of the tumor frequency distribution. Renyi diversity was computed with the R vegan package after each repertoire had been subsampled 100 times to 5,000 TCRs. CDR3 similarity networks were built from amino acid triplet string-kernel similarity, with CDR3s being connected when pairwise similarity was above 0.82. TCRdb reprocessed the public reads (quality trimming at Q25 with fastp, clone calling with MiXCR) and kept in-frame beta chains. Each CDR3 protein gets just one entry, which takes the most common genes and DNA from the rows behind it. TCRdb, not the authors, supplied the V and J calls. In this sample the table shows thousands of distinct CDR3 sequences, 3.5% to 5.5% of which occur a single time. Jointly, the top ten make up around 28% of the sample.

The meaning of the sample's time point label: sample taken at primary tumor resection. Samples were obtained from about 75 patients with early-stage, untreated non-small cell lung cancer from the lung TRACERx cohort. For TCR sequencing, whole RNA was extracted from tumor and nontumor lung tissue, or from cryopreserved PBMC samples, and no cell sorting was done. Only patients for whom sufficient RNA was available from at least two tumor regions were selected for TCR sequencing. This specimen belongs to a study of spatial heterogeneity in lung cancer (dated by TCRdb to the late 2010s). About the investigation overall: More beta-chain than alpha-chain transcripts were consistently detected, likely reflecting higher beta-chain transcript abundance. In the raw uncorrected reads, each unique combination of TCR and UMI appeared more than ten times on average. In non-small cell lung cancer, the study quantitatively compared TCR alpha and beta repertoires across several tumor regions, matched nontumor lung, and blood. Nonsynonymous mutation counts, determined by whole-exome sequencing of tumor tissue, were related to TCR repertoire features. Both alpha and beta chains were TCR-sequenced in samples taken at surgery, namely 220 tumor regions, 64 matched nontumor lung samples and around 53 PBMC samples.

On the study overall, not on this receptor specifically: Ubiquitous expanded tumor TCRs showed up in blood more often at tumor resection than at routine follow-up. Confirming at a functional level the hypothesis that regional TCRs recognize regional mutations was considered to require additional single-cell paired TCR alpha and beta sequencing.

The chain links TRBV2 with TRBJ2-7, with the D gene not confidently named. The sequence was obtained from a male donor with early-stage non-small cell lung cancer. The source was PBMCs, collected at surgery. The CDR3 amino acid sequence is: CASSLLVVYEQYF. The DNA sequence follows: TGTGCCAGCAGTTTACTGGTCGTGTACGAGCAGTACTTC.